The 32 T cell receptor beta chains presented below share a single source sample, sequenced in a study of molecular identifiers for immune sequencing clone quantification. One entry per CDR3 protein, called by TCRdb with MiXCR from the PCR reads. The sample includes a few hundred thousand distinct CDR3 sequences, about a quarter of them seen just once. The sequenced sample was naive CD8+ T cells from blood, with Jurkat cell RNA spiked in. Subset in this sample: FACS-sorted CD8+CD4-CCR7+CD45RA+ naive T cells. The receptors originated from a human donor in good health. Some libraries in this study had Jurkat cell RNA spiked in.

The chain recombines TRBV15 with TRBJ1-1; D gene uncertain. V was clipped by 0 bases and J by 0 bases, with 8 bases between them. Germline loops: CDR1 LNHNV, CDR2 YYDKDF (reference sequence). This CDR3 spans 15 amino acids. Here the CDR3 reads CATSRDREMNTEAFF. In DNA form, the CDR3 reads TGTGCCACCAGCAGAGACCGGGAAATGAACACTGAAGCTTTCTTT.

This clonotype was seen many times. The chain couples TRBV7-8 to TRBJ1-3; D remains ambiguous. Germline V CDR1 and CDR2: SGHVS, FQNEAQ. The CDR3 contains 15 residues. V was pared by 4 bases and J by 0 bases, with 10 bases between. The CDR3 spells CASSSGVGSGNTIYF. As DNA, the CDR3 is TGTGCCAGCAGCTCGGGCGTGGGCTCTGGAAACACCATATATTTT.

This clonotype came up a few times. The chain carries TRBV4-3 and TRBJ2-7, with D possibly being TRBD2 (5 bases). The CDR3 extends over 15 amino acids. CDR1 LGHNA and CDR2 YSLEER come from the germline V gene. V dropped 1 base and J dropped 3 bases, with 13 bases sitting between them. CDR3 coding DNA: TGCGCCAGCAGCCAAGTGGGAGACGGAAACTACGAGCAGTACTTC. Its protein is CASSQVGDGNYEQYF.

This clonotype was seen many times. The chain joins TRBV5-1 to TRBJ2-5; D is undetermined. Trimming shortened V by 4 bases and J by 4 bases, and 14 bases separated the two germline ends. The CDR3 totals 14 residues. CDR1 is SGHRS, CDR2 YFSETQ, per germline. CDR3 amino acids: CASSHRTPPETQYF. As DNA, the CDR3 is TGCGCCAGCAGCCACCGGACGCCCCCAGAGACCCAGTACTTC.

This clonotype was found a few times. This sequence joins TRBV27 and TRBJ2-7; tentative D call: TRBD1 (6 bases). There are 13 residues in the CDR3. Looked up from germline, CDR1 is MNHEY and CDR2 is SMNVEV (reference sequence). The V end lost 6 bases, the J end lost 4 bases, and 13 bases lay between the germline ends. This CDR3 reads CASSFSQGYEQYF. The CDR3 DNA reads as TGTGCCAGCAGCTTTTCCCAGGGGTACGAGCAGTACTTC.

To note about this clonotype: This may be a read error: a much more frequent sequence differs by one nucleotide. The chain carries TRBV5-1 and TRBJ2-7; D might be TRBD1 or TRBD2, each matching 5 bases. This CDR3 comprises 14 residues. CDR1 SGHRS and CDR2 YFSETQ come from the germline V gene. V was pared by 4 bases and J by 7 bases, with 18 bases between. The CDR3 region has the DNA TGCGCCAGCAGCCCCGGGACCGATGCGAGGGAGCAGTACTTC. It encodes CASSPGTDAREQYF.

The chain joins TRBV27 to TRBJ2-7; 9 bases agree with TRBD1. J gave up 0 bases and V 2 bases, and 5 bases lay outside the gene matches. The germline gives CDR1 MNHEY, CDR2 SMNVEV (reference sequence). CDR3 length: 16 residues. CDR3 sequence (DNA): TGTGCCAGCAGTTTAGCCGGGACAGGGATCTCCTACGAGCAGTACTTC. It yields the protein CASSLAGTGISYEQYF.

The rearrangement uses TRBV4-1 and TRBJ1-5; 7 positions match TRBD1. The CDR3 loop spans 15 amino acids. Germline V gene sequence: CDR1 MGHRA, CDR2 YSYEKL. Unmatched junction bases numbered 5, after V lost 1 base and J lost 5 bases. CDR3 amino acids: CASSQAGGGHQPQHF. The CDR3 DNA sequence: TGCGCCAGCAGCCAAGCAGGGGGAGGTCATCAGCCCCAGCATTTT.

This clonotype has at least ten counts. This CDR3 reads CASSFPGGETEAFF. The CDR3 nucleotides are TGCGCCAGCAGCTTCCCAGGGGGCGAGACTGAAGCTTTCTTT. The gene calls are TRBV5-1 and TRBJ1-1; 8 bases are a match to TRBD1. The CDR3 has 14 residues. Looked up from germline, CDR1 is SGHRS and CDR2 is YFSETQ. V lost 2 bases, J lost 5 bases, and 5 bases stayed unmatched.

In its sample, this clonotype was seen once. This could be a read error, since a much larger clone is one nucleotide away. The V gene is TRBV29-1, the J gene TRBJ2-3, with TRBD1 matching 7 bases. Trimming removed 4 bases from V and 4 bases from J; junction bases left unmatched: 2. The CDR3 is 12 amino acids. CDR1 is SQVTM and CDR2 is ANQGSEA in the germline V gene. Here the CDR3 DNA reads TGCAGCGTTGGACAGGGAGCAGATACGCAGTATTTT. It is translated as CSVGQGADTQYF.

A word on this clonotype: The junction does not match germline at one end; this may be a read error. J is TRBJ1-1 and V is TRBV28, with a tentative D call TRBD1 (5 bases). CDR1 is MDHEN and CDR2 is SYDVKM in the germline V gene. The CDR3 has 18 residues. The CDR3 is CAGSKEPGLRPLNTEAFF. CDR3 in DNA: TGTGCCGGCAGCAAGGAACCGGGACTTCGACCCCTGAACACTGAAGCTTTCTTT.

This clonotype turned up a few times. The V and J genes are TRBV27 and TRBJ1-1, with D possibly being TRBD1 (5 bases). The length of the CDR3 is 14 residues. V was trimmed by 2 bases and J by 7 bases, leaving 14 bases between them. Germline-derived CDR1 and CDR2 are MNHEY and SMNVEV (reference sequence). This CDR3 is CASSLGTGGFEAFF. Written as DNA, the CDR3 is TGTGCCAGCAGTTTAGGCACAGGAGGATTTGAAGCTTTCTTT.

Notes on this clonotype: One base away lies a much larger clone, so this may be a sequencing read error. The gene calls are TRBV7-9 and TRBJ2-7, with a tentative D call TRBD2 (5 bases). Per germline, CDR1 SEHNR and CDR2 FQNEAQ (reference sequence). The CDR3 runs to 13 residues. CDR3 loop: CVSSSQLVPEQYF. DNA of the CDR3: TGTGTCAGCAGCTCCCAACTAGTCCCCGAGCAGTACTTC. The full variable domain, in which reference TRBV7-9 and TRBJ2-7 provide the parts outside the CDR3, is DTGVSQNPRHKITKRGQNVTFRCDPISEHNRLYWYRQTLGQGPEFLTYFQNEAQLEKSRLLSDRFSAERPKGSFSTLEIQRTEQGDSAMYLCVSSSQLVPEQYFGPGTRLTVT.

The chain joins TRBV7-6 to TRBJ1-1; the D gene is possibly TRBD1 (5 bases). Trimming left V 8 bases short and J 3 bases short, with 19 bases between. Germline CDR1 and CDR2: SGHVS and FNYEAQ. The CDR3 is 15 residues long. The CDR3 loop is CASGTFVGADTEAFF. The DNA for the CDR3 is TGTGCCAGCGGCACTTTTGTTGGGGCAGACACTGAAGCTTTCTTT.

This clonotype appeared a single time. The genes are TRBV11-2 and TRBJ2-3, with D maybe TRBD2 (5 bases). CDR1 and CDR2 (germline): SGHAT, FQNNGV. Trimming took 9 bases from V and 13 from J, leaving 26 bases between them. This CDR3 spans 14 amino acids. CDR3 sequence: CARRDWAGSPEEYF. For the CDR3, the DNA is TGTGCCAGGAGGGATTGGGCGGGCTCCCCCGAGGAGTATTTT.

This clonotype showed up many times. V is TRBV28 and J is TRBJ1-5, with D hard to call. V lost 2 bases and J 7 bases, leaving 9 bases between the germline ends. This CDR3 comprises 13 residues. In germline, CDR1 is MDHEN, CDR2 SYDVKM. CDR3 amino acids: CASSLTEPQPQHF. The CDR3, as DNA: TGTGCCAGCAGTTTAACAGAACCCCAGCCCCAGCATTTT.

The V and J genes are TRBV5-6 and TRBJ1-5; 10 bases are shared with TRBD1. The CDR3 extends over 19 amino acids. The germline CDR1 and CDR2 sequences are SGHDT and YYEEEE. V gave up 1 base and J gave up 0 bases; unmatched junction bases: 10. The CDR3 bases are TGTGCCAGCAGCTTGAGTCCGGGACAGGGGACTTATAGCAATCAGCCCCAGCATTTT. This gives the protein CASSLSPGQGTYSNQPQHF.

This clonotype was counted between two and nine times. J is TRBJ2-3 and V is TRBV6-5, with 9 positions matching TRBD2. The CDR3 totals 17 residues. V shed 0 bases, J shed 4 bases, and the junction held 8 bases outside the gene matches. Germline CDR1 is MNHEY and CDR2 is SVGAGI. CDR3 sequence: CASSYSGGGAGPDTQYF. CDR3 nucleotide sequence: TGTGCCAGCAGTTACTCTGGCGGGGGGGCCGGGCCAGATACGCAGTATTTT.

This clonotype was seen more than once but under ten times. The chain uses TRBV30 and TRBJ2-3, with TRBD1 matching over 7 bases. Germline V lookup: CDR1 GTSNPN, CDR2 SVGIG (reference sequence). V gave up 6 bases and J gave up 2 bases; unmatched junction bases: 8. The CDR3 has 14 residues. CDR3 in amino acids: CACGQELLTDTQYF. CDR3 coding DNA: TGTGCCTGCGGACAGGAGCTCCTCACAGATACGCAGTATTTT.

There are many counts of this clonotype. This chain connects TRBV20-1 to TRBJ1-1; D is uncertain. Germline-derived CDR1 and CDR2 are DFQATT and SNEGSKA (reference sequence). Trimming took off 2 bases at V and 2 bases at J, with 12 bases between the two ends. This CDR3 contains 14 residues. The CDR3 is CSARKGQINTEAFF. The CDR3 DNA is TGCAGTGCTAGAAAGGGTCAAATTAACACTGAAGCTTTCTTT.

This clonotype was detected a few times. J is TRBJ2-3 and V is TRBV28, with D possibly TRBD2 on 5 matching bases. This CDR3 has 16 residues. Germline CDR1 reads MDHEN; CDR2 reads SYDVKM. V was shortened by 4 bases and J by 0 bases, with 14 bases between the two germline ends. The CDR3 region is CASSSVGGSSTDTQYF. The CDR3 DNA sequence: TGTGCCAGCAGTTCGGTGGGCGGGTCGAGCACAGATACGCAGTATTTT.

This clonotype has only a few counts. The J gene is TRBJ1-5, the V gene TRBV6-5, with TRBD1 matching over 8 bases. The germline CDR1 and CDR2 sequences are MNHEY and SVGAGI. This CDR3 comprises 16 residues. V gave up 5 bases and J gave up 0 bases; unmatched junction bases: 6. In DNA, the CDR3 is TGTGCCAGCAGTAGACAGGGGCCAAATAGCAATCAGCCCCAGCATTTT. Protein sequence: CASSRQGPNSNQPQHF.

Note on this clonotype: One junction end disagrees with the germline gene, perhaps due to a read error. The chain links TRBV7-9 to TRBJ2-7, with unresolved D. The length of the CDR3 is 14 residues. CDR1 and CDR2 (germline): SEHNR, FQNEAQ (reference sequence). CDR3 region: CANSLGSTTYEQYF. CDR3 nucleotide sequence: TGTGCCAACAGCTTAGGCAGCACCACCTACGAGCAGTACTTC.

There are a few counts of this clonotype. V and J are TRBV30 and TRBJ2-6; a weak D match, TRBD1 (5 bases). The CDR3 extends over 14 amino acids. Between the trimmed V and J ends, which lost 6 bases and 4 bases, there was a span of 13 bases. From germline, CDR1 is GTSNPN and CDR2 SVGIG (reference sequence). CDR3 DNA sequence: TGTGCCTGTTCGCAGGGCAGCGGGGCCAACGTCCTGACTTTC. Amino acid sequence: CACSQGSGANVLTF.

Turning to this clonotype: This may be a read error, as it is one base from a much larger clone. The V gene is TRBV30, the J gene TRBJ2-7, with TRBD2 as a possible D gene (6 bases). With 2 bases removed from V and 7 bases from J, the gap between germline ends came to 12 bases. The germline V gene has CDR1 GTSNPN and CDR2 SVGIG (reference sequence). The CDR3 spans 12 residues. The CDR3 nucleotides are TGTGCCTGGAGTTGGAGGGGCCAGGAGCAGTACTTC. Amino acids: CAWSWRGQEQYF.

This clonotype was recorded at least ten times. The chain recombines TRBV29-1 with TRBJ1-2; 7 bases align to TRBD1. Germline CDR1 is SQVTM and CDR2 is ANQGSEA. With V trimmed by 1 base and J by 5 bases, 4 bases remained unmatched. CDR3 length: 13 residues. The DNA of the CDR3 is TGCAGCGTTGAAGGGGGACAGCCTTATGGCTACACCTTC. This sequence encodes CSVEGGQPYGYTF.

This clonotype was picked up many times. CDR3 DNA sequence: TGTGCCAGCTTCAGCGGGAGACCAGATACGCAGTATTTT. Its protein product is CASFSGRPDTQYF. The V and J genes are TRBV7-9 and TRBJ2-3, with TRBD2 identical over 8 bases. This CDR3 contains 13 residues. Germline CDR1 SEHNR, CDR2 FQNEAQ (reference sequence). The V gene end was trimmed by 8 bases and the J gene end by 4 bases; junction bases not matched to a gene: 5.

The genes are TRBV6-2 or TRBV6-3 and TRBJ2-5, with TRBD2 as a possible D gene (6 bases). The CDR3 length is 15 residues. In germline, CDR1 is MNHEY, CDR2 SVGEGT. Trimming pared 2 bases from V and 3 bases from J, leaving 13 bases between. The CDR3 spells CASSYTDYSEETQYF. In DNA form, the CDR3 reads TGTGCCAGCAGTTACACGGACTACTCGGAAGAGACCCAGTACTTC.

This clonotype showed up just a few times. The rearrangement joins TRBV29-1 to TRBJ1-2, with 9 bases matching TRBD1. Trimming at V came to 3 bases and at J to 4 bases, leaving 6 bases not matched to a gene. CDR1 is SQVTM and CDR2 is ANQGSEA in the germline V gene. The CDR3 consists of 14 residues. The CDR3 DNA reads TGCAGCGTTGACCGGGACAGGGTGAGCTATGGCTACACCTTC. Its translation is CSVDRDRVSYGYTF. The full variable domain, in which reference TRBV29-1 and TRBJ1-2 provide the parts outside the CDR3, is SAVISQKPSRDICQRGTSLTIQCQVDSQVTMMFWYRQQPGQSLTLIATANQGSEATYESGFVIDKFPISRPNLTFSTLTVSNMSPEDSSIYLCSVDRDRVSYGYTFGSGTRLTVV.

This clonotype has more than one count but fewer than ten. V and J are TRBV6-1 and TRBJ1-1; D is uncertain. Germline V lookup: CDR1 MNHNS, CDR2 SASEGT. The V end was cut by 0 bases, the J end by 2 bases, with 16 bases between. The CDR3 sequence is 17 residues long. The CDR3 coding sequence is TGTGCCAGCAGTGAAGCGCCCGCTTGGCAGCTTAACACTGAAGCTTTCTTT. The encoded protein is CASSEAPAWQLNTEAFF.

V is TRBV7-9 and J is TRBJ1-4; 8 nucleotides agree with TRBD1. Germline V gene data show CDR1 as SEHNR and CDR2 as FQNEAQ (reference sequence). V lost 3 bases to trimming and J lost 8 bases; unmatched junction nucleotides: 8. The CDR3 totals 15 residues. CDR3 protein: CASSLVTGVNEKLFF. For the CDR3, the DNA is TGTGCCAGCAGCTTGGTGACAGGGGTTAACGAAAAACTGTTTTTT. Full variable domain (outside the CDR3, taken from reference TRBV7-9 and TRBJ1-4): DTGVSQNPRHKITKRGQNVTFRCDPISEHNRLYWYRQTLGQGPEFLTYFQNEAQLEKSRLLSDRFSAERPKGSFSTLEIQRTEQGDSAMYLCASSLVTGVNEKLFFGSGTQLSVL.

This clonotype has a count of ten or more. This chain uses TRBV15 with TRBJ2-7, with a tentative D call TRBD2 (6 bases). This CDR3 spans 14 amino acids. Germline-derived CDR1 and CDR2 are LNHNV and YYDKDF (reference sequence). V was clipped by 1 base and J by 2 bases, with 9 bases between them. CDR3 bases: TGTGCCACCAGCAGAGTTCCGGGAGCCTACGAGCAGTACTTC. It is translated as CATSRVPGAYEQYF.